Included here is one T cell receptor beta chain sequence, with context. This entry is derived from a study of STAT5B mutations in CD4+ large granular lymphocyte leukemia. Assay: immunoSEQ multiplex PCR; the TCRdb copy retains only in-frame clones and omits some. The sample includes roughly 36,000 clones, about nine tenths seen only once; the top ten take roughly 0.95%. The V end lost 6 bases, the J end lost 2 bases, and 16 bases lay between the germline ends. Germline CDR1 is MGHRA and CDR2 is YSYEKL. This CDR3 region has 15 residues. This receptor was taken from a human donor in good health. The J gene is TRBJ2-5, the V gene TRBV4-1, with D possibly TRBD2 on 6 matching bases. The sequenced material came from CD4+ T cells from blood buffy coats. The chain's CDR3 is CASRPWDSPQETQYF. CDR3 nucleotide sequence: TGCGCCAGCAGACCGTGGGACTCCCCGCAAGAGACCCAGTACTTC.